Following are 3 T cell receptor beta chains from one sample sequenced in a study of T cell repertoires in cytomegalovirus infection. TCRdb reprocessed the reads with MiXCR, giving one entry per CDR3 protein. This table has approximately 100,000 distinct CDR3 sequences, around a quarter appearing once. Sequencing was performed on CD8+ T cells from PBMCs. The receptors derive from a human donor in good health (CMV status not recorded). Some clones in this sample may be carry-over from other donors' samples.

In the case of this clonotype: It may be a read error: a sequence one base away is much more abundant. Here the CDR3 reads CATSGDMDRDYEQYF. CDR3 nucleotides: TGTGCCACCAGCGGAGATATGGACAGGGACTACGAGCAGTACTTC. The chain has TRBV15 and TRBJ2-7, with 8 positions matching TRBD1. The length of the CDR3 is 15 residues. From germline, CDR1 is LNHNV and CDR2 YYDKDF (reference sequence).

The chain combines TRBV2 with TRBJ2-3, with 13 nucleotides matching TRBD2. J lost 3 bases, V lost 2 bases, and 11 bases had no gene match. The CDR3 consists of 19 residues. CDR1 is SNHLY and CDR2 is FYNNEI in the germline V gene. CDR3 sequence reads: CASSERGGLAGVGTDTQYF. CDR3 in DNA: TGTGCCAGCAGTGAAAGGGGTGGACTAGCGGGAGTCGGTACAGATACGCAGTATTTT.

The sample holds one count of this clonotype. V usage is TRBV5-4 and J usage is TRBJ2-2; maybe TRBD1 (6 bases). The germline V and J ends were trimmed by 2 bases and 7 bases, with 9 bases remaining between them. The CDR3 length is 13 residues. CDR1 is SGHNT, CDR2 YYREEE, per germline (reference sequence). CDR3 DNA: TGTGCCAGCAGCTTTCACAGGGACGGGGAGCTGTTTTTT. Translation: CASSFHRDGELFF. The full variable domain, with the rest looked up from reference TRBV5-4 and TRBJ2-2, is ETGVTQSPTHLIKTRGQQVTLRCSSQSGHNTVSWYQQALGQGPQFIFQYYREEENGRGNFPPRFSGLQFPNYSSELNVNALELDDSALYLCASSFHRDGELFFGEGSRLTVL.